Each of the 4 T cell receptor beta chains below was sequenced from the same sample in a study of cytomegalovirus exposure and HLA in healthy donors. With 60 Vbeta and 13 Jbeta primers, the PCR was carried out. Using immunoSEQ multiplex PCR, the repertoire was profiled, and TCRdb retains in-frame clones only, with some absent. The sample includes 100,000 to 120,000 clones, around 75% seen only once; the top ten take about 2.2%. Sequencing was carried out using PBMCs. These receptor sequences come from a man aged 30-40 years in good health and CMV-seronegative.

J is TRBJ1-6 and V is TRBV6-5; D perhaps matches TRBD1 (5 bases). Germline V gene sequence: CDR1 MNHEY, CDR2 SVGAGI. This CDR3 region has 12 residues. V was cut by 6 bases and J by 7 bases, with 7 bases left in between. The CDR3 DNA is TGTGCCAGCAGCCGGGGGAATTCACCCCTCCACTTT. As protein: CASSRGNSPLHF.

The chain recombines TRBV28 with TRBJ2-1; TRBD2 agrees at 8 bases. Unmatched junction bases numbered 6, after V lost 9 bases and J lost 5 bases. Looked up from germline, CDR1 is MDHEN and CDR2 is SYDVKM. The CDR3 consists of 13 residues. The CDR3: CASGLAQDNEQFF. Here the CDR3 DNA reads TGTGCCAGTGGACTAGCTCAAGACAATGAGCAGTTCTTC.

CDR3: CASSESYGNTEAFF. CDR3 DNA sequence: TGCGCCAGCAGTGAGTCATACGGGAACACTGAAGCTTTCTTT. The chain employs TRBV10-1 and TRBJ1-1; D unclear. The CDR3 has 14 residues. Per the germline V gene, CDR1 is WNHNN and CDR2 is SYGVQD (reference sequence). Trimming cost V 0 bases and J 1 base, with 6 bases left between them.

The chain carries TRBV6-5 and TRBJ2-6, with D maybe TRBD1 (6 bases). V was clipped by 9 bases and J by 0 bases, with 9 bases between them. The CDR3 contains 14 residues. Germline CDR1 reads MNHEY; CDR2 reads SVGAGI. The CDR3 region has the DNA TGTGCCAGTAACAGGGTCTCTGGGGCCAACGTCCTGACTTTC. Its translation is CASNRVSGANVLTF.